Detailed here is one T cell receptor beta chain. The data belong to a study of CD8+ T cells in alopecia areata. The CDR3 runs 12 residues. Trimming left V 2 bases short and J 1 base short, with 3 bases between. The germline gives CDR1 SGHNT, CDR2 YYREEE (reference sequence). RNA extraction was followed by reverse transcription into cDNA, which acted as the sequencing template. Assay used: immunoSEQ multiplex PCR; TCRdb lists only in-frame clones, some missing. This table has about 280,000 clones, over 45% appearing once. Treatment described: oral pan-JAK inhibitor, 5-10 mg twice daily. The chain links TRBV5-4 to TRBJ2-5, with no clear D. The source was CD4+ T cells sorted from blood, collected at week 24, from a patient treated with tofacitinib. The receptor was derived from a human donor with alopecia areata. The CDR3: CASSFFQETQYF. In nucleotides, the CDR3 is TGTGCCAGCAGCTTCTTCCAAGAGACCCAGTACTTC.